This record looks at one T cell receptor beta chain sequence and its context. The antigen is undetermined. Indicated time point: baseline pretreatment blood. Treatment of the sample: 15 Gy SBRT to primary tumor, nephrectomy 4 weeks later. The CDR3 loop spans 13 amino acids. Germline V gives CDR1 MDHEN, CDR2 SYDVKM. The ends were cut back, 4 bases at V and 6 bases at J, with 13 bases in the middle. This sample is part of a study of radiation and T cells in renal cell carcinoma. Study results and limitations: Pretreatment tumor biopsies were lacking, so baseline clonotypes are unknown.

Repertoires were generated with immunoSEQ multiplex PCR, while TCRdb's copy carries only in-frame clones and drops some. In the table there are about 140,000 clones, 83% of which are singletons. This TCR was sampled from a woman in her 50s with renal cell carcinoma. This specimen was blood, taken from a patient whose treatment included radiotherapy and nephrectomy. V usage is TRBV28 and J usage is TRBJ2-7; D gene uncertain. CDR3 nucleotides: TGTGCCAGCAGTTCCCCCGAGGTTGGCGAGCAGTACTTC. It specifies CASSSPEVGEQYF.